This T cell receptor beta chain derives from a study of blood T cell repertoires in COVID-19. Study-wide context: Both acute and convalescent COVID-19 samples were obtained from the United States, Italy and Spain. PBMCs, B-cell-depleted T cells, or T cells were the source of the cDNA or gDNA that made up the material.

Here immunoSEQ multiplex PCR was the method, and the copy in TCRdb shows in-frame clones only, minus some. The sample shows some 240,000 clones, 89% of them seen only once. This clone was seen a single time. The V end was cut by 6 bases, the J end by 2 bases, with 9 bases between. CDR3 size: 13 residues. CDR1 and CDR2 from the germline V gene are ENHRY and SYGVKD. The sample comprised peripheral blood. The chain is built from TRBV10-3 and TRBJ2-3; D possibly corresponds to TRBD1 (6 bases). The receptor's source is a middle-aged woman who had recovered from COVID-19. CDR3: CAIRGHLTDTQYF. The DNA for the CDR3 is TGTGCCATCAGGGGACACCTCACAGATACGCAGTATTTT.